The T cell receptor beta chain under discussion was sequenced for a study of post-analysis software for immune sequencing data. Study information: Included among the disease courses, which were recorded for the cohort, were relapsing-remitting, secondary progressive and progressive-relapsing multiple sclerosis.

Broader study findings: Normalized Chao1 diversity was significantly reduced in patients versus controls. Compared with controls, patients had more of about 5 TRBV segments, including TRBV5-6, TRBV5-1 and TRBV20-1. Samples prepared in the same batch strongly co-clustered by F measure.

Worth noting for this clonotype: The antigen is not known.

Unique molecular identifiers featured in each of the TCR beta cDNA libraries. T cells numbering about 0.85 to 10 million yielded a few hundred thousand cDNA molecules. TCRdb reprocessed the PCR reads with MiXCR, giving one entry per CDR3 protein. This sample has roughly 870,000 distinct CDR3 sequences, with about 53% found just once. Germline V gene data show CDR1 as ENHRY and CDR2 as SYGVKD. Trimming stripped 4 bases from V and 5 bases from J, with 12 bases between. The CDR3 totals 13 residues. This sequence was found in a girl aged 5-17 years with multiple sclerosis. The specimen was blood. The J gene is TRBJ2-7, the V gene TRBV10-3; either TRBD1 or TRBD2 may fit D (5 bases each). The CDR3 DNA sequence: TGTGCCATCAGTGCAGGTCGGGACCACGAGCAGTACTTC. Its translation: CAISAGRDHEQYF.